This TCR beta chain appears in the sequencing data of a study of blood T cell repertoires in COVID-19. Overall study: Samples representing acute and convalescent COVID-19 were sourced from the United States, Italy and Spain. Nucleic acid was either cDNA or gDNA, and it came from T cells, B-cell-depleted T cells, or PBMCs.

Under the authors' procedure: Researchers report that nucleated cell counts were estimated from reference gene primer amplification. The method was immunoSEQ multiplex PCR; TCRdb's version includes in-frame clones alone and lacks a portion of them. Clonal size and the V and J genes are those of that table, whereas D and trimming came from the DNA. The data hold about 58,000 clones, with about 85% observed a single time. The TCR originated in a woman aged 70-85 years with active COVID-19. The sample comprised peripheral blood.

This chain's CDR3 is CASRLTDTYEQYF. For the CDR3, the DNA is TGTGCCAGCAGGTTGACAGACACCTACGAGCAGTACTTC. The V gene is TRBV6-5, the J gene TRBJ2-7; D might be TRBD1 (5 bases). The CDR3 extends over 13 amino acids. The ends were cut back, 6 bases at V and 2 bases at J, with 11 bases in the middle. Germline values: CDR1 MNHEY, CDR2 SVGAGI.